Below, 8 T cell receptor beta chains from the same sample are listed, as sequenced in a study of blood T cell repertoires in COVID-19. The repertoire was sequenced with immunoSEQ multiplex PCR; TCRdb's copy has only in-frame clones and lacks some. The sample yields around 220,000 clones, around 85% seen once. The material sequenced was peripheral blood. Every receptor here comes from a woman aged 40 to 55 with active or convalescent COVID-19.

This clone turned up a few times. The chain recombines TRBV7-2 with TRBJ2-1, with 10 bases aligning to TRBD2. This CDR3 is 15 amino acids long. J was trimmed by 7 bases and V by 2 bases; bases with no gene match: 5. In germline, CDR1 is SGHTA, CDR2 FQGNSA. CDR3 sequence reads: CASSLFLAGANEQFF. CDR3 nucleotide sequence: TGTGCCAGCAGCTTATTTCTAGCGGGGGCGAATGAGCAGTTCTTC.

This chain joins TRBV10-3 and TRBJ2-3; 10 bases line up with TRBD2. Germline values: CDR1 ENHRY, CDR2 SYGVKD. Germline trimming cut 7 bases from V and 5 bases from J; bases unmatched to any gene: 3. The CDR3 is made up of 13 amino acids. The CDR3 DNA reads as TGTGCCATCAAGGCTAGCGGGGGAGATACGCAGTATTTT. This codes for CAIKASGGDTQYF.

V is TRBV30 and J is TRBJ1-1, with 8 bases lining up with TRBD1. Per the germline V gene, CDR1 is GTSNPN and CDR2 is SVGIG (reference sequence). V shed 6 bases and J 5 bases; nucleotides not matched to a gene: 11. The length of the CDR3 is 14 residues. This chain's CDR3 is CACFGTGRGTEAFF. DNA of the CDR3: TGTGCCTGCTTTGGGACAGGTCGAGGGACTGAAGCTTTCTTT. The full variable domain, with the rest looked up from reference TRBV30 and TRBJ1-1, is SQTIHQWPATLVQPVGSPLSLECTVEGTSNPNLYWYRQAAGRGLQLLFYSVGIGQISSEVPQNLSASRPQDRQFILSSKKLLLSDSGFYLCACFGTGRGTEAFFGQGTRLTVV.

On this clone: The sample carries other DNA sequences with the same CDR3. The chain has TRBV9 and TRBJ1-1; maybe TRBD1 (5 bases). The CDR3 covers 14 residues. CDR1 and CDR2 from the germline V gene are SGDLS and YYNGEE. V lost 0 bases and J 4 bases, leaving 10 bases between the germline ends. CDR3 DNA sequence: TGTGCCAGCAGCGTAGGTGGGGGGGGCACTGAAGCTTTCTTT. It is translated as CASSVGGGGTEAFF.

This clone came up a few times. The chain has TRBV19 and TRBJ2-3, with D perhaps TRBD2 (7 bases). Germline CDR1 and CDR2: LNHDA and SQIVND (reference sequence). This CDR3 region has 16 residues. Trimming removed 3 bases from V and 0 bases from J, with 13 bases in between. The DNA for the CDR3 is TGTGCCAGTAGTATGGTGGGGGGGGCGAGCACAGATACGCAGTATTTT. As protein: CASSMVGGASTDTQYF.

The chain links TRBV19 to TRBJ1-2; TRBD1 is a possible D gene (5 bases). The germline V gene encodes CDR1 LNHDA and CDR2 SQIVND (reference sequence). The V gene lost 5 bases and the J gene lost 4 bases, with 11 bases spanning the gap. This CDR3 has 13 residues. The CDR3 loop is CASSSGLTYGYTF. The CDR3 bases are TGTGCCAGTAGTTCAGGGTTGACCTATGGCTACACCTTC.

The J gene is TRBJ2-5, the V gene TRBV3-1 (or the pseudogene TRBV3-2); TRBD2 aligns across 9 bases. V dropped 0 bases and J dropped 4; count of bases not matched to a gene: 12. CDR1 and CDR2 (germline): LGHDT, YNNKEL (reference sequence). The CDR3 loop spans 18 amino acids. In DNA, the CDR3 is TGTGCCAGCAGCCAAGATTTCGGTGGACTAGCGCTTGGAGAGACCCAGTACTTC. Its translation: CASSQDFGGLALGETQYF.

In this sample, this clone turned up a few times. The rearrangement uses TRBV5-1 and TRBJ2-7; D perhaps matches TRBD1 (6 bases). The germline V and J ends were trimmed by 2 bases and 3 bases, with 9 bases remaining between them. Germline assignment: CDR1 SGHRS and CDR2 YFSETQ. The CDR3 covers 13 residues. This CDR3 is CASSFTGNYEQYF. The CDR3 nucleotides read TGCGCCAGCAGCTTTACAGGGAACTACGAGCAGTACTTC.